The clone carrying this TCR beta chain turned up a few times. The entry originates in a study of T-cell reconstitution after alpha-beta-depleted transplantation in children. Unique molecular identifiers were used to barcode this TCRbeta library. A single record per CDR3 protein comes from TCRdb applying MiXCR to the PCR reads. The table records about 270,000 distinct CDR3 sequences, 9.9% of them present only once. The junction had 6 bases not matched to a gene; V was cut back by 5 bases and J by 0 bases. The CDR3 totals 15 residues. The germline V gene has CDR1 SGHVS and CDR2 FQNEAQ. The sequence came from a human donor who donated a stem cell graft to a child with SCID. The material sequenced was PBMCs from the stem cell graft donor, taken from the stem cell graft. The V and J genes are TRBV7-8 and TRBJ1-1; TRBD1 agrees at 7 bases. The CDR3 loop reads CASSAAGGLNTEAFF. The CDR3 nucleotides are TGTGCCAGCAGCGCGGCAGGGGGGCTGAACACTGAAGCTTTCTTT.